A selection of T cell receptor beta chains follows, all from one sample in a study of cytomegalovirus exposure and HLA in healthy donors. Sequencing was performed with immunoSEQ multiplex PCR; in TCRdb, only in-frame clones are kept and a portion is missing. The table lists about 170,000 clones, approximately 90% of them singletons. Sequencing was performed on PBMCs. The receptors were gathered from a woman aged 25-40 years in good health and CMV-seronegative. Each CDR3 is given with its conserved first and last residue. D genes are given only for firm matches. Expanded clones get a size class; other rows say once, few or many, or leave the size out.

TRBJ1-1 | - | TRBD1 | TRBV19 | TGTGCCAGTAGTACCGGGACAGGCAACACTGAAGCTTTCTTT | CASSTGTGNTEAFF
TRBJ2-7 | - | - | TRBV7-2 | TGTGCCAGCAGCTTACGGGGGGCTCTGGGGTACGAGCAGTACTTC | CASSLRGALGYEQYF
TRBJ2-5 | - | - | TRBV5-6 | TGTGCCAGCAGCTTGAAAGTCCGGGAGACCCAGTACTTC | CASSLKVRETQYF
TRBJ2-1 | - | TRBD2 | TRBV7-2 | TGTGCCAGCAGCTCCCGGACTAGCGGGGTCAATGAGCAGTTCTTC | CASSSRTSGVNEQFF
TRBJ1-1 | once | - | TRBV5-1 | TGCGCCAGCAGACGAGACACTGAAGCTTTCTTT | CASRRDTEAFF
TRBJ1-4 | - | - | TRBV11-2 | TGTGCCAGCAGCTTAAGCGGGGAGGGTGAAAAACTGTTTTTT | CASSLSGEGEKLFF
TRBJ2-3 | - | - | TRBV5-6 | TGTGCCAGCAGCGGGGCCAGCACAGATACGCAGTATTTT | CASSGASTDTQYF
TRBJ2-7 | - | - | TRBV19 | TGTGCCAGTAGTATAGATCCGGGAAATCACTACGAGCAGTACTTC | CASSIDPGNHYEQYF
TRBJ1-3 | - | TRBD1 | TRBV5-1 | TGCGCCAGCAGCTTGGTTCCACCAGGGGGGTCTGGAAACACCATATATTTT | CASSLVPPGGSGNTIYF
TRBJ1-1 | - | TRBD1 | TRBV27 | TGTGCCAGCAGTTCGGGACAGGGGAACGCTGAAGCTTTCTTT | CASSSGQGNAEAFF
TRBJ2-3 | once | - | TRBV14 | TGTGCCAGCAGCTCCTCCACCCACCGGAGATCTACAGATACGCAGTATTTT | CASSSSTHRRSTDTQYF
TRBJ2-3 | few | TRBD2 | TRBV2 | TGTGCCAGCAGGGGTAGCGGGTTTTTAGGAGATACGCAGTATTTT | CASRGSGFLGDTQYF
TRBJ1-1 | - | - | TRBV20-1 | TGCAGAGGTTTTTCCCGGGTCTTT | CRGFSRVF
TRBJ2-3 | - | TRBD2 | TRBV30 | TGTGCCTGGACGCCGCGGGGGGCCAGCACAGATACGCAGTATTTT | CAWTPRGASTDTQYF
TRBJ2-5 | once | TRBD1 | TRBV4-3 | TGCGCCAGCAGCCCCACCGGGACAGGGGTTGAGACCCAGTACTTC | CASSPTGTGVETQYF
TRBJ2-5 | - | TRBD1 | TRBV5-4 | TGTGCCAGCAGCTTGGGGGACAGGGGGCGAGAGACCCAGTACTTC | CASSLGDRGRETQYF
TRBJ1-2 | few | - | TRBV28 | TGTGCCACCACTCAGGGTGTCTATGGCTACACCTTC | CATTQGVYGYTF
TRBJ2-1 | - | - | TRBV7-9 | TGTGCCAGCAGCTTATTGGGGGCCTCCTACAATGAGCAGTTCTTC | CASSLLGASYNEQFF
TRBJ1-5 | - | - | TRBV13 | TGTGCCAGCGCCCTTAGGGGGGGGGATAACAATCAGCCCCAGCATTTT | CASALRGGDNNQPQHF
TRBJ2-5 | - | - | TRBV7-6 | TGTGCCAGCAGCGCTAGCAGGGGCCAAGAGACCCAGTACTTC | CASSASRGQETQYF
TRBJ1-1 | once | - | TRBV19 | TGTGCCAGTAGTCATGGGGGAGGAAACACTGAAGCTTTCTTT | CASSHGGGNTEAFF
TRBJ2-5 | - | - | TRBV28 | TGTGCCAGCAGTACAGAACCCCTTCAGGGGGGCGGGGAGACCCAGTACTTC | CASSTEPLQGGGETQYF
TRBJ1-1 | once | - | TRBV30 | TGTGCCGGAGGGGTTACTGAAGCTTTCTTT | CAGGVTEAFF
TRBJ2-7 | - | TRBD2 | TRBV27 | TGTGCCAGCAGTGCTAGCGGGGGGCCACGTAGCGAGCAGTACTTC | CASSASGGPRSEQYF
TRBJ2-7 | - | TRBD1 | TRBV4-1 | TGCGCCAGCAGCCAATCCGACAGGGCCGGTTCCTACGAGCAGTACTTC | CASSQSDRAGSYEQYF
TRBJ1-6 | once | - | TRBV2 | TGTGCCAGCAGTGATGGGGGGGTAGGTTCACCCCTCCACTTT | CASSDGGVGSPLHF
TRBJ2-3 | once | TRBD1 | TRBV18 | TGTGCCAGCTCACCAACGGGACAGGGGTTTACAGATACGCAGTATTTT | CASSPTGQGFTDTQYF
TRBJ2-7 | - | - | TRBV7-9 | TGTGCCAGCAGCGCCGGGATGCGCGACGAGCAGTACTTC | CASSAGMRDEQYF
TRBJ1-5 | - | - | TRBV19 | TGTGCCAGTAGTATTATTCATGAAAACTTTCAGCCCCAGCATTTT | CASSIIHENFQPQHF
TRBJ2-7 | - | - | TRBV7-8 | TGTGCCAGCAGCACTCCCGGCGAGCAGTACTTC | CASSTPGEQYF
TRBJ1-2 | - | TRBD1 | TRBV2 | TGTGCCAGCAAGTCAGGGGCAGGGGGAGCTTATGGCTACACCTTC | CASKSGAGGAYGYTF
TRBJ2-7 | - | TRBD2 | TRBV2 | TGTGCCAGCACGGGACTAGCGGCCTACGAGCAGTACTTC | CASTGLAAYEQYF
TRBJ1-6 | - | - | TRBV9 | TGTGCCAGCAGCGTAGGAGGCTCTTCACCCCTCCACTTT | CASSVGGSSPLHF